The 23 T cell receptor beta chains below come from one sample, sequenced in a study of beta chain features in type 1 diabetes. TCRB transcripts that were expressed got sequenced, as all of the isolated RNA had been reverse transcribed. Only in-frame clones appear in the TCRdb table, and some are missing; sequencing was by immunoSEQ multiplex PCR. The data show about 620,000 clones, with about 14% seen just once and 0.07% to 0.095% held by the top ten. Sequencing was carried out using naive CD4+ T cells from blood. Source of these receptors: a man aged 18 to 35 in good health.

The V call is TRBV4-3, the J call TRBJ2-5; 8 positions match TRBD2. The J call may be in error: the DNA end matches TRBJ2-7 better. Germline CDR1 reads LGHNA; CDR2 reads YSLEER. CDR3 length: 14 residues. As DNA, the CDR3 is TGCGCCAGCAGCCTTGGAAGCGGGGGTTACGAGCAGTACTTC. It translates to CASSLGSGGYEQYF.

This clone was counted a few times. The V gene is TRBV7-6, the J gene TRBJ2-7; D possibly matches TRBD1 or TRBD2 (5 bases each). Trimming shortened V by 5 bases and J by 5 bases, and 13 bases separated the two germline ends. Germline V gene sequence: CDR1 SGHVS, CDR2 FNYEAQ. The CDR3 is 13 amino acids. CDR3 sequence: CASSRDGWNEQYF. The DNA for the CDR3 is TGTGCCAGCAGCCGGGACGGGTGGAACGAGCAGTACTTC.

This clone was counted a few times. The chain uses TRBV7-2 and TRBJ1-5, with no clear D. The CDR3 totals 13 residues. V lost 5 bases to trimming and J lost 6 bases, with 11 bases between them. Germline CDR1 reads SGHTA; CDR2 reads FQGNSA. CDR3 region: CASSEPTGQPQHF. DNA of the CDR3: TGTGCCAGCAGCGAGCCCACCGGTCAGCCCCAGCATTTT.

In this sample, this clone turned up a few times. The chain has TRBV5-4 and TRBJ2-5; D remains unclear. Trimming cost V 4 bases and J 0 bases, with 7 bases left between them. Looked up from germline, CDR1 is SGHNT and CDR2 is YYREEE (reference sequence). The CDR3 totals 13 residues. CDR3 nucleotides: TGTGCCAGCAGCCTTACGGACCAAGAGACCCAGTACTTC. Amino acid sequence: CASSLTDQETQYF. Combining the CDR3 with reference TRBV5-4 and TRBJ2-5 gives the whole variable domain ETGVTQSPTHLIKTRGQQVTLRCSSQSGHNTVSWYQQALGQGPQFIFQYYREEENGRGNFPPRFSGLQFPNYSSELNVNALELDDSALYLCASSLTDQETQYFGPGTRLLVL.

The rearrangement joins TRBV27 to TRBJ2-1; 7 nucleotides agree with TRBD1. The CDR3 has 15 residues. The V and J ends lost 6 bases and 11 bases, in that order; junction bases with no gene match: 16. CDR1 is MNHEY, CDR2 SMNVEV, per germline (reference sequence). This CDR3 is CASSLPGQSSFQQFF. CDR3 sequence (DNA): TGTGCCAGCAGCCTGCCGGGACAGAGCTCATTCCAGCAGTTCTTC.

Only a few counts were recorded for this clone. This chain connects TRBV6-5 to TRBJ2-4; 10 positions match TRBD1. CDR1 MNHEY and CDR2 SVGAGI come from the germline V gene. V dropped 6 bases and J dropped 8; count of bases not matched to a gene: 7. The CDR3 totals 14 residues. CDR3 nucleotides: TGTGCCAGCAGAGACAGGGGGCGCGGGGACATTCAGTACTTC. Translating it yields CASRDRGRGDIQYF.

A few counts support this clone. J is TRBJ2-3 and V is TRBV7-3, with D perhaps TRBD1 or TRBD2 (5 bases each). CDR3 length equals 15 residues. Germline assignment: CDR1 SGHTA and CDR2 FQGTGA. Trimming pared 5 bases from V and 6 bases from J, leaving 18 bases between. CDR3 nucleotides: TGTGCCAGCAGCCCTATAGGGGAGCCCTCCGATACGCAGTATTTT. It specifies CASSPIGEPSDTQYF.

The CDR3: CASSQAGRGVEKLFF. CDR3 in DNA: TGTGCCAGCAGCCAGGCGGGACGAGGTGTAGAAAAACTGTTTTTT. V and J are TRBV9 and TRBJ1-4; D is possibly TRBD1 (5 bases). The CDR3 has 15 residues. Germline V gene sequence: CDR1 SGDLS, CDR2 YYNGEE. Between the trimmed V and J ends, which lost 4 bases and 8 bases, there was a span of 18 bases.

This clone was counted a few times. V and J are TRBV4-3 and TRBJ1-2, with D tentatively TRBD1 (6 bases). This CDR3 is 15 amino acids long. Germline CDR1 is LGHNA and CDR2 is YSLEER. Trimming cost V 1 base and J 6 bases, with 15 bases left between them. The CDR3: CASSQVAGVENGYTF. The CDR3 DNA sequence: TGCGCCAGCAGCCAAGTAGCAGGGGTTGAGAATGGCTACACCTTC.

This sequence joins TRBV6-5 and TRBJ2-3, with D uncertain. The germline V gene has CDR1 MNHEY and CDR2 SVGAGI. This CDR3 has 13 residues. The ends were cut back, 1 base at V and 4 bases at J, with 6 bases in the middle. This CDR3 reads CASSYYRSDTQYF. The CDR3 coding sequence is TGTGCCAGCAGTTACTACAGATCAGATACGCAGTATTTT.

The chain couples TRBV4-1 to TRBJ1-5; possible D gene TRBD1, 5 bases. The CDR3 is 17 residues long. V was shortened by 3 bases and J by 2 bases, with 17 bases between the two germline ends. Germline values: CDR1 MGHRA, CDR2 YSYEKL. CDR3 coding DNA: TGCGCCAGCAGCCACCGAACTGGGGGTTTGGGCAATCAGCCCCAGCATTTT. Protein: CASSHRTGGLGNQPQHF.

This clone has more than one count but fewer than ten. The CDR3 DNA reads as TGTGCCATCAGTGATCGGGACAGGGGGGAGACCCAGTACTTC. Its translation is CAISDRDRGETQYF. The rearrangement joins TRBV10-3 to TRBJ2-5, with TRBD1 identical over 11 bases. CDR1 and CDR2 (germline): ENHRY, SYGVKD. CDR3 length: 14 amino acids. The ends lost 3 bases at V and 5 bases at J; junction bases unmatched: 2.

Comments on this clone: An end of the junction does not agree with germline; a read error may underlie this. The chain carries TRBV7-7 and TRBJ1-4; D gene ambiguous. This CDR3 is 14 amino acids long. The germline gives CDR1 SSHAT, CDR2 FNYEAQ (reference sequence). The CDR3 DNA reads as TGTGCTAGCAGCCGGGCCCCATTCGGCGAAAAACTGTTTTTT. Its translation is CASSRAPFGEKLFF.

The rearrangement uses TRBV28 and TRBJ2-5; D might be TRBD2 (5 bases). Germline CDR1 is MDHEN and CDR2 is SYDVKM. Trimming cost V 11 bases and J 5 bases, with 15 bases left between them. There are 12 residues in the CDR3. The CDR3 region is CAGYRGKETQYF. The CDR3 coding sequence is TGTGCCGGCTATAGAGGGAAGGAGACCCAGTACTTC.

The chain employs TRBV9 and TRBJ1-1; maybe TRBD1 (6 bases). CDR1 is SGDLS and CDR2 is YYNGEE in the germline V gene. This CDR3 region has 14 residues. Trimming pared 3 bases from V and 1 base from J, leaving 10 bases between. CDR3 in DNA: TGTGCCAGCAGCGCGCGGGGGCCGAACACTGAAGCTTTCTTT. Translated: CASSARGPNTEAFF.

The chain couples TRBV21-1 to TRBJ2-7. TRBV21-1 is a pseudogene. The CDR3 extends over 19 amino acids. The CDR3 region has the DNA TGTGCCAGCAGCAAAGGCATATGGGGACGGCCGAGAAGCTCCTACGAGCAGTACTTC. Protein product: CASSKGIWGRPRSSYEQYF.

The chain recombines TRBV7-9 with TRBJ1-4; 7 nucleotides line up with TRBD1. V shed 5 bases, J shed 4 bases, and the junction held 4 bases outside the gene matches. This CDR3 is 14 amino acids long. The germline gives CDR1 SEHNR, CDR2 FQNEAQ (reference sequence). The CDR3 region is CASSRDSGNEKLFF. CDR3 nucleotide sequence: TGTGCCAGCAGCCGGGACAGCGGTAATGAAAAACTGTTTTTT.

V gene TRBV6-5 combines with J gene TRBJ2-1; D gene uncertain. The ends were cut back, 2 bases at V and 0 bases at J, with 8 bases in the middle. Germline CDR1 and CDR2: MNHEY and SVGAGI. The CDR3 runs 15 residues. The DNA for the CDR3 is TGTGCCAGCAGTTACGACACAACCTCCTACAATGAGCAGTTCTTC. It translates to CASSYDTTSYNEQFF.

This clone has just a few counts. This chain connects TRBV6-7 to TRBJ1-4; a weak D match, TRBD1 (5 bases). TRBV6-7 belongs to the ORF category, with a function that is uncertain. This CDR3 is 17 amino acids long. Trimming removed 0 bases from V and 6 bases from J, with 17 bases in between. CDR3 bases: TGTGCCAGCAGTTACTCGATGGCAGGGAATAGGGATGAAAAACTGTTTTTT. Protein: CASSYSMAGNRDEKLFF.

This chain uses TRBV7-9 with TRBJ1-1; no clear D. This CDR3 is built from 13 residues. Germline CDR1 is SEHNR and CDR2 is FQNEAQ (reference sequence). Deletions cut 3 bases from V and 1 base from J, with 6 bases between. The CDR3 DNA sequence: TGTGCCAGCAGCTTTGCAGAGAACACTGAAGCTTTCTTT. Amino acid sequence: CASSFAENTEAFF.

The rearrangement uses TRBV6-6 and TRBJ1-5; possibly TRBD1 for D (5 bases). V was cut by 5 bases and J by 0 bases, with 14 bases left in between. CDR1 and CDR2 (germline): MNHNY, SVGAGI (reference sequence). This CDR3 contains 16 residues. The CDR3 nucleotides read TGTGCCAGCAGTCCCCAGGGCAGGGTTAGCAATCAGCCCCAGCATTTT. Encoded protein: CASSPQGRVSNQPQHF.

The chain is built from TRBV7-3 and TRBJ2-1; D gene ambiguous. CDR3 length equals 12 residues. Trimming cost V 6 bases and J 5 bases, with 8 bases left between them. Germline V gene lookup returns CDR1 SGHTA and CDR2 FQGTGA. The CDR3 protein is CASRGTDNEQFF. CDR3 DNA: TGTGCCAGCAGGGGAACGGACAATGAGCAGTTCTTC.

This clone was counted a few times. V gene TRBV10-3 combines with J gene TRBJ2-7; D possibly matches TRBD1 or TRBD2 (5 bases each). CDR3 length: 15 residues. Germline CDR1 and CDR2: ENHRY and SYGVKD. Trimming pared 6 bases from V and 9 bases from J, leaving 24 bases between. Written as DNA, the CDR3 is TGTGCCATCAGCCTAATATCCGGGACCACCGCCGGGCAGTACTTC. This codes for CAISLISGTTAGQYF.